Listed below are T cell receptor beta chains from one sample, sequenced in a study of PD-L1 blockade in urothelial cancer. TCRdb keeps only in-frame clones here, not all; method: immunoSEQ multiplex PCR. The data show about 130,000 clones, more than 70% seen once. Sample: PBMCs, taken around atezolizumab (anti-PD-L1) treatment. These receptors came from a man in his forties or fifties with urothelial cancer. Each CDR3 is given with its conserved first and last residue. Each record gives: V gene, J gene, clone size, D gene, CDR3 DNA, CDR3 protein. A D gene is named only where the DNA matches it firmly. Size is omitted from some rows. Given values are once, few, many or a class for expanded clones.

v_call: TRBV2
j_call: TRBJ1-2
clone_size: .
d_call: .
cdr3_nt: TGTGCCAGCACCGTGGATGGTACAGGGAGTGGCTACACCTTC
cdr3_aa: CASTVDGTGSGYTF

v_call: TRBV18
j_call: TRBJ2-1
clone_size: .
d_call: .
cdr3_nt: TGTGCCAGCTCACCTGGGTTCCAGGTCGTCTACAATGAGCAGTTCTTC
cdr3_aa: CASSPGFQVVYNEQFF

v_call: TRBV2
j_call: TRBJ2-1
clone_size: .
d_call: TRBD2
cdr3_nt: TGTGCCAGCAGACTAGCGGGAGGGGCCAATGAGCAGTTCTTC
cdr3_aa: CASRLAGGANEQFF

v_call: TRBV16
j_call: TRBJ1-5
clone_size: .
d_call: .
cdr3_nt: TGTGCCAGCAGCCAATCAGTTGGCAGGCACAATCAGCCCCAGCATTTT
cdr3_aa: CASSQSVGRHNQPQHF

v_call: TRBV6-1
j_call: TRBJ2-4
clone_size: .
d_call: .
cdr3_nt: TGTGCCAGCAGTGAAGCGGTGGGGCGACTAGCCAAAAACATTCAGTACTTC
cdr3_aa: CASSEAVGRLAKNIQYF

v_call: TRBV4-2
j_call: TRBJ2-7
clone_size: .
d_call: .
cdr3_nt: TGTGCCAGCAGCCAAGGGGGGGTGGGCGACGAGCAGTACTTC
cdr3_aa: CASSQGGVGDEQYF

v_call: TRBV7-9
j_call: TRBJ1-4
clone_size: once
d_call: TRBD1
cdr3_nt: TGTGCCAGCAGCCCTGACAGGGGGAATGAAAAACTGTTTTTT
cdr3_aa: CASSPDRGNEKLFF

v_call: TRBV5-4
j_call: TRBJ2-4
clone_size: .
d_call: .
cdr3_nt: TGTGCCAGCAGCTTCCAGGGGGGTCTACTAGCCAAAAACATTCAGTACTTC
cdr3_aa: CASSFQGGLLAKNIQYF

v_call: TRBV4-2
j_call: TRBJ2-7
clone_size: .
d_call: .
cdr3_nt: TGTGCCAGCAGCTCCTCAGGCCGGGAATACGAGCAGTACTTC
cdr3_aa: CASSSSGREYEQYF

v_call: TRBV2
j_call: TRBJ2-3
clone_size: .
d_call: .
cdr3_nt: TGTGCCAGCAAAGGGCGGGTCCTCACCCGCGGAGATACGCAGTATTTT
cdr3_aa: CASKGRVLTRGDTQYF

v_call: TRBV7-2
j_call: TRBJ2-7
clone_size: few
d_call: .
cdr3_nt: TGTGCCAGCAGCTTAGATCTGACTGTCGAGCAGTACTTC
cdr3_aa: CASSLDLTVEQYF

v_call: TRBV5-1
j_call: TRBJ2-2
clone_size: .
d_call: TRBD1
cdr3_nt: TGCGCCAGCAGCGGCCGGGACAGGGTGTCCGGGGAGCTGTTTTTT
cdr3_aa: CASSGRDRVSGELFF

v_call: TRBV28
j_call: TRBJ1-1
clone_size: once
d_call: .
cdr3_nt: TGTGCCGTACGGGACACCAACACTGAAGCTTTCTTT
cdr3_aa: CAVRDTNTEAFF

v_call: TRBV28
j_call: TRBJ2-2
clone_size: .
d_call: TRBD2
cdr3_nt: TGTGCCAGCAAAGCGGGAGGGCCAGGCACCGGGGAGCTGTTTTTT
cdr3_aa: CASKAGGPGTGELFF

v_call: TRBV30
j_call: TRBJ2-1
clone_size: .
d_call: .
cdr3_nt: TGTGCCTTGCTTAGCGGAGCCTCCTACAATGAGCAGTTCTTC
cdr3_aa: CALLSGASYNEQFF

v_call: TRBV5-1
j_call: TRBJ2-3
clone_size: .
d_call: .
cdr3_nt: TGCGCCAGCTCAGGTTCTAGCACAGATACGCAGTATTTT
cdr3_aa: CASSGSSTDTQYF

v_call: TRBV28
j_call: TRBJ2-7
clone_size: .
d_call: TRBD2
cdr3_nt: TGTGCCAGCAGTTCGGGACTAGCGGCTGACTTC
cdr3_aa: CASSSGLAADF

v_call: TRBV7-2
j_call: TRBJ2-1
clone_size: .
d_call: .
cdr3_nt: TGTGCCAGCAGCTTCTCCACATACAATGAGCAGTTCTTC
cdr3_aa: CASSFSTYNEQFF

v_call: TRBV29-1
j_call: TRBJ2-7
clone_size: .
d_call: TRBD2
cdr3_nt: TGCAGCGTAGTGACTAGCGGGAGGTTCGCCGGCGACGAGCAGTACTTC
cdr3_aa: CSVVTSGRFAGDEQYF

v_call: TRBV7-9
j_call: TRBJ1-5
clone_size: .
d_call: TRBD1
cdr3_nt: TGTGCCAGCAGCCAACAGGGGGGGTTGAATCAGCCCCAGCATTTT
cdr3_aa: CASSQQGGLNQPQHF

v_call: TRBV6-7
j_call: TRBJ1-5
clone_size: .
d_call: .
cdr3_nt: TGTGCCAGCACCCCCAGGCGGGGGTTAAATCAGCCCCAGCATTTT
cdr3_aa: CASTPRRGLNQPQHF

v_call: TRBV7-8
j_call: TRBJ1-1
clone_size: once
d_call: .
cdr3_nt: TGTGCCAGCAGCCCTAACCCGGGGATGAACACTGAAGCTTTCTTT
cdr3_aa: CASSPNPGMNTEAFF

v_call: TRBV28
j_call: TRBJ1-4
clone_size: few
d_call: .
cdr3_nt: TGTGCCAGCAGTTCTCTCCACAGGGAAAAACTGTTTTTT
cdr3_aa: CASSSLHREKLFF

v_call: TRBV6-5
j_call: TRBJ1-5
clone_size: few
d_call: .
cdr3_nt: TGTGCCAGCAGTTACTCAAGGGGGAATCAGCCCCAGCATTTT
cdr3_aa: CASSYSRGNQPQHF

v_call: TRBV10-3
j_call: TRBJ2-7
clone_size: once
d_call: TRBD2
cdr3_nt: TGTGCCATCAGTGAGGGGGGGGGAAGCTCCTACGAGCAGTACTTC
cdr3_aa: CAISEGGGSSYEQYF

v_call: TRBV10-2
j_call: TRBJ2-6
clone_size: .
d_call: .
cdr3_nt: TGCGCCAGCAGTGGGAGGGAGGTGTTCTCTGGGGCCAACGTCCTGACTTTC
cdr3_aa: CASSGREVFSGANVLTF

v_call: TRBV7-6
j_call: TRBJ2-3
clone_size: .
d_call: TRBD2
cdr3_nt: TGTGCCAGCAGCTTAGGGGACTACACATCAGATACGCAGTATTTT
cdr3_aa: CASSLGDYTSDTQYF

v_call: TRBV15
j_call: TRBJ2-5
clone_size: .
d_call: .
cdr3_nt: TGTGCCACCACCCAGGGGCGGATCCAAGAGACCCAGTACTTC
cdr3_aa: CATTQGRIQETQYF

v_call: TRBV11-3
j_call: TRBJ1-5
clone_size: .
d_call: .
cdr3_nt: TGTGCCAGCAGCCCAACATGGAGCAATCAGCCCCAGCATTTT
cdr3_aa: CASSPTWSNQPQHF

v_call: TRBV7-2
j_call: TRBJ2-3
clone_size: .
d_call: TRBD2
cdr3_nt: TGTGCCAGCAGCGCCGCTAGCGGGAGATTAGGAGATACGCAGTATTTT
cdr3_aa: CASSAASGRLGDTQYF

v_call: TRBV27
j_call: TRBJ2-7
clone_size: .
d_call: TRBD1
cdr3_nt: TGTGCCAGCAGTTTATGGACAGGGGGCGGCGGCTACGAGCAGTACTTC
cdr3_aa: CASSLWTGGGGYEQYF